This T cell receptor (beta chain) was identified during a study of blood T cell repertoires in COVID-19. On the study more broadly: Nucleic acid was either cDNA or gDNA, and it came from T cells, B-cell-depleted T cells, or PBMCs.

Profiling relied on immunoSEQ multiplex PCR, and the TCRdb table lists in-frame clones only, not all of them. The sample yields about 90,000 clones, approximately 88% seen once. The CDR3 totals 13 residues. CDR1 is LNHDA and CDR2 is SQIVND in the germline V gene (reference sequence). Trimming removed 4 bases at V and 2 bases at J, with 8 bases between. This sequence was found in an elderly woman with active or convalescent COVID-19. The V call is TRBV19, the J call TRBJ2-5, with D unresolved. The sequenced sample consisted of peripheral blood. The CDR3 region has the DNA TGTGCCAGTAGTAGGAGCCAGCAAGAGACCCAGTACTTC. Protein: CASSRSQQETQYF.